The clone carrying this TCR beta chain was observed at least ten times. What it recognizes is unknown. TCRdb recomputed calls from the multiplex PCR reads with MiXCR, one row per CDR3 protein. In the table there are some 49,000 distinct CDR3 sequences, approximately 22% of which are singletons. This sample is drawn from a study of breast tumors, draining lymph nodes, adjacent tissues. Study-wide points: Tumor TCR diversity was below lymph nodes but above nontumor tissue.

This CDR3 is built from 12 residues. The germline CDR1 and CDR2 sequences are SGHDT and YYEEEE. V was shortened by 4 bases and J by 7 bases, with 9 bases between the two germline ends. The sequenced sample was breast tumor tissue. The gene calls are TRBV5-6 and TRBJ2-1; a possible D gene is TRBD2 (6 bases). This clonotype originated in a female donor with breast cancer. Some clones in this sample may be carry-over from other donors' samples. DNA for the CDR3: TGTGCCAGCAGCCACGGGGGTAATGAGCAGTTCTTC. Translating it yields CASSHGGNEQFF.